This section outlines one T cell receptor beta chain sequence together with its context. The data were taken from a study of blood T cell repertoires in COVID-19. Losses at the gene ends were 8 bases for V and 5 bases for J; bases not matched to a gene: 8. Per germline, CDR1 SGHRS and CDR2 YFSETQ. The CDR3 runs 13 residues. Method: immunoSEQ multiplex PCR; TCRdb's copy keeps in-frame clones and lacks some. The table lists some 200,000 clones, roughly nine tenths of them singletons, with roughly a fifth in the top ten. This sequence was found in a man aged 55 to 70 with active or convalescent COVID-19. V is TRBV5-1 and J is TRBJ2-5, with 8 bases fitting TRBD2. The source material was peripheral blood. The CDR3 loop reads CASYSGAGETQYF. CDR3 DNA sequence: TGCGCCAGTTATAGCGGGGCCGGGGAGACCCAGTACTTC.